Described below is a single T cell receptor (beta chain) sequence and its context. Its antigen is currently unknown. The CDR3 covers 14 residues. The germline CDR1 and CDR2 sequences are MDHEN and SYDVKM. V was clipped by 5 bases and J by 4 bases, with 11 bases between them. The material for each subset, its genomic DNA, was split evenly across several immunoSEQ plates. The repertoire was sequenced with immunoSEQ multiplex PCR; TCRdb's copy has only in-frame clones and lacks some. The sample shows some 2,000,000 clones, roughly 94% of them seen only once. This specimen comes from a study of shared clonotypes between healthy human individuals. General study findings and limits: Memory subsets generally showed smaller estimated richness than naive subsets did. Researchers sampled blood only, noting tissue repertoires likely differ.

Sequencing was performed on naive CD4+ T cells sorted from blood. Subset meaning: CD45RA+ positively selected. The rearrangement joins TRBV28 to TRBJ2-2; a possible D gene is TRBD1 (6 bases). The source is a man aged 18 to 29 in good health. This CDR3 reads CASSRDRSTGELFF. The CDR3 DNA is TGTGCCAGCAGTCGAGACAGGAGCACCGGGGAGCTGTTTTTT. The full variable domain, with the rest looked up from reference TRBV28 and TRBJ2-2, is DVKVTQSSRYLVKRTGEKVFLECVQDMDHENMFWYRQDPGLGLRLIYFSYDVKMKEKGDIPEGYSVSREKKERFSLILESASTNQTSMYLCASSRDRSTGELFFGEGSRLTVL.